What follows is one T cell receptor beta chain and its context. It lacks a known antigen. The record has no base qualities; no much larger clone is one base away. The germline V gene specifies SGHRS as CDR1 and YFSETQ as CDR2. The CDR3 contains 15 residues, cysteine and phenylalanine counted. Of all the DNA, just the CDR3 is kept, 45 bases in frame from base 1. V gives up 4 bases and J gives up 6 bases, and the segment between their germline ends measures 14 bases. Another Seattle source contributed samples from volunteer blood donors who had recovered from COVID-19. Each collaborating institution followed its own protocols to collect whole blood in K2EDTA tubes. For TCRbeta analysis, collaborators shipped samples as frozen whole blood, isolated PBMCs, or DNA extracted from either of those sample types. These data originate in a study of blood T cell repertoires in COVID-19 (dated by TCRdb to 2020 to 2022). Regarding the study in general: The collaborator samples originated in the United States, Italy and Spain and spanned the acute and convalescent phases of COVID-19. The prospective study material was composed of cDNA or gDNA derived from T cells, B-cell-depleted T cells, or PBMCs. The dataset comprised deeply sampled blood TCRbeta repertoires from subjects exposed to, actively infected with, or recovered from COVID-19. The repertoires were made available in a free public database intended to serve as a resource for research on the immune response to SARS-CoV-2. The samples were drawn from the first 160 participants of the ongoing ImmuneRACE study and from 1,254 subjects provided by 6 global collaborators. Nearly every sample came with metadata listing a de-identified subject ID, COVID-19 status, age in years and sex. HLA class I and class II types, where available, came from metadata supplied by the sample provider rather than from assay-based typing.

TCRbeta CDR3 regions were amplified from genomic DNA by means of the immunoSEQ Assay, a bias-controlled multiplex PCR. Under the source paper's analysis protocol: Within the assay, amplification of reference gene primers was used to estimate how many nucleated cells each sample contained. To quantify the absolute abundance of each unique TCRbeta CDR3 rearrangement, sequence reads were collapsed and filtered. Productive Simpson clonality was computed per sample as the square root of Simpson's diversity index over productive rearrangements. TCRdb carries this immuneACCESS record with in-frame sequences only. Its versions omit some clonotypes, under half of them owing to an unresolved V gene in the studies checked, with the rest unexplained. Clone size and the V and J calls come from that table; the DNA yielded D and trimming. Recorded for this sample are roughly 280,000 clones; approximately 90% of them occurred a single time. The ten largest clonotypes hold about 2.2% of the sample.

Beyond this particular receptor, the publication reports: How much clinical and demographic metadata was included differed by source and by participant, and the metadata was provided uncurated.

The sequence was collected from a woman in her fifties or sixties who had recovered from COVID-19. Recombination connected TRBV5-1 to TRBJ1-6; the best D guess is TRBD1, with 5 bases matching. The source material was peripheral blood. At the DNA level, the sequence is TGCGCCAGCAGCCCGGACGTCGGGGGTAATTCACCCCTCCACTTT. Protein translation: CASSPDVGGNSPLHF.